These 15 T cell receptor beta chains were sequenced from one sample in a study of cytomegalovirus exposure and HLA in healthy donors. It was with 60 Vbeta and 13 Jbeta primers that the PCR ran. Assay: immunoSEQ multiplex PCR; the TCRdb copy retains only in-frame clones and omits some. The table records 90,000 to 150,000 clones, 65% to 80% of them present only once. The sample consisted of PBMCs. These receptors were collected from a female donor in good health and CMV-seronegative.

The genes are TRBV14 and TRBJ2-7; D uncertain. The CDR3 is made up of 14 amino acids. Germline V lookup: CDR1 SGHDN, CDR2 FVKESK. Trimming took off 3 bases at V and 2 bases at J, with 11 bases between the two ends. The CDR3, as DNA: TGTGCCAGCAGCCAGAGAAATCTTCCCTACGAGCAGTACTTC. Residues: CASSQRNLPYEQYF.

This chain connects TRBV6-4 to TRBJ1-5, with 7 bases that match TRBD1. Germline CDR1 is MRHNA and CDR2 is SNTAGT. The CDR3 length is 12 residues. V dropped 11 bases and J dropped 7; count of bases not matched to a gene: 8. The CDR3 reads CAPPQGFQPQHF. CDR3 nucleotide sequence: TGTGCCCCACCACAGGGGTTCCAGCCCCAGCATTTT.

The CDR3 region is CASRGAGGASNTGELFF. The CDR3 coding sequence is TGTGCCAGCAGGGGTGCGGGGGGGGCTTCTAACACCGGGGAGCTGTTTTTT. The chain recombines TRBV2 with TRBJ2-2; 9 positions match TRBD2. Trimming removed 6 bases from V and 2 bases from J; junction bases left unmatched: 10. This CDR3 contains 17 residues. Germline CDR1 reads SNHLY; CDR2 reads FYNNEI.

This clone was seen a handful of times. V usage is TRBV7-9 and J usage is TRBJ1-1; D is uncertain. V lost 2 bases and J lost 0, with 10 bases in between. This CDR3 region has 15 residues. CDR1 is SEHNR and CDR2 is FQNEAQ in the germline V gene (reference sequence). CDR3 region: CASSLFAEMNTEAFF. The DNA for the CDR3 is TGTGCCAGCAGCTTATTTGCAGAAATGAACACTGAAGCTTTCTTT.

The gene calls are TRBV2 and TRBJ2-2, with D tentatively TRBD1 (5 bases). This CDR3 is 15 amino acids long. V was trimmed by 8 bases and J by 3 bases, leaving 16 bases between them. The germline V gene encodes CDR1 SNHLY and CDR2 FYNNEI. CDR3 DNA sequence: TGTGCCAGCGGGTCCGAAGGGGCGGACACCGGGGAGCTGTTTTTT. Translating gives CASGSEGADTGELFF.

The chain uses TRBV5-1 and TRBJ1-4; TRBD1 is a possible D gene (5 bases). The germline gives CDR1 SGHRS, CDR2 YFSETQ. V was clipped by 3 bases and J by 8 bases, with 17 bases between them. This CDR3 comprises 15 residues. The CDR3: CASSSTGREGEKLFF. As DNA, the CDR3 is TGCGCCAGCAGCTCTACGGGACGGGAGGGCGAAAAACTGTTTTTT.

The chain combines TRBV7-6 with TRBJ2-3, with 8 bases identical to TRBD2. CDR3 size: 17 residues. The germline CDR1 and CDR2 sequences are SGHVS and FNYEAQ. V trimming: 3 bases; J trimming: 2 bases; junction bases outside the gene matches: 10. The CDR3 bases are TGTGCCAGCAGCTTGGGGCAAGGGCGGGGGGTCACAGATACGCAGTATTTT. Its translation: CASSLGQGRGVTDTQYF.

In this sample, this clone turned up a few times. V is TRBV4-1 and J is TRBJ2-7; TRBD2 agrees at 9 bases. V lost 0 bases, J lost 4 bases, and 7 bases stayed unmatched. Germline CDR1 and CDR2: MGHRA and YSYEKL. This CDR3 spans 16 amino acids. This chain's CDR3 is CASSQERGGWFYEQYF. Written as DNA, the CDR3 is TGCGCCAGCAGCCAAGAGCGGGGGGGTTGGTTTTACGAGCAGTACTTC.

V usage is TRBV7-8 and J usage is TRBJ2-7; 7 bases map to TRBD1. Germline trimming cut 2 bases from V and 5 bases from J; bases unmatched to any gene: 3. From germline, CDR1 is SGHVS and CDR2 FQNEAQ. This CDR3 region has 13 residues. CDR3: CASSLYRGDEQYF. In DNA, the CDR3 is TGTGCCAGCAGCTTATACAGGGGTGACGAGCAGTACTTC.

This clone has only a few counts. This chain connects TRBV4-3 to TRBJ2-7; maybe TRBD1 (5 bases). The CDR3 spans 15 residues. Germline CDR1 and CDR2: LGHNA and YSLEER. V was shortened by 0 bases and J by 2 bases, with 11 bases between the two germline ends. The CDR3 sequence: CASSQDRQPPYEQYF. As DNA, the CDR3 is TGCGCCAGCAGCCAAGATCGACAGCCCCCCTACGAGCAGTACTTC.

The J gene is TRBJ1-1, the V gene TRBV29-1; 7 bases map to TRBD1. The germline V gene encodes CDR1 SQVTM and CDR2 ANQGSEA. Trimming at V came to 7 bases and at J to 0 bases, leaving 5 bases not matched to a gene. This CDR3 spans 13 amino acids. As DNA, the CDR3 is TGCAGCGCCTGGACAGGACTGAACACTGAAGCTTTCTTT. Translation: CSAWTGLNTEAFF.

The CDR3 here is CASSLELAGGPSSYEQYF. The CDR3 nucleotides read TGTGCCAGCAGCTTAGAACTAGCGGGGGGCCCTTCGTCCTACGAGCAGTACTTC. The chain employs TRBV7-9 and TRBJ2-5; 12 nucleotides align to TRBD2. The J call may not be correct, given that the DNA end is closer to TRBJ2-7. This CDR3 is 18 amino acids long. Looked up from germline, CDR1 is SEHNR and CDR2 is FQNEAQ (reference sequence).

About this clone itself: Other DNA sequences in the same sample also yield this CDR3. The chain combines TRBV7-6 with TRBJ2-3; TRBD2 agrees at 9 bases. CDR1 is SGHVS, CDR2 FNYEAQ, per germline. The CDR3 totals 16 residues. V shed 1 base, J shed 1 base, and the junction held 3 bases outside the gene matches. The CDR3 DNA reads TGTGCCAGCAGCTTAGGAGCTAGCGGGGGCACAGATACGCAGTATTTT. It translates to CASSLGASGGTDTQYF.

This clone was found once. The rearrangement links TRBV7-2 to TRBJ2-6, with 9 bases identical to TRBD2. CDR3 length equals 18 residues. Trimming cost V 4 bases and J 0 bases; bases outside gene matches: 7. Germline V gene lookup returns CDR1 SGHTA and CDR2 FQGNSA. As DNA, the CDR3 is TGTGCCAGCAGCTCCGCGGGACTAGCTAGCTCTGGGGCCAACGTCCTGACTTTC. Translating gives CASSSAGLASSGANVLTF. Based on the CDR3 plus reference TRBV7-2 and TRBJ2-6, the full variable domain is GAGVSQSPSNKVTEKGKDVELRCDPISGHTALYWYRQSLGQGLEFLIYFQGNSAPDKSGLPSDRFSAERTGGSVSTLTIQRTQQEDSAVYLCASSSAGLASSGANVLTFGAGSRLTVL.

This chain links TRBV11-2 with TRBJ2-7; 9 bases agree with TRBD1. V trimming: 6 bases; J trimming: 5 bases; junction bases outside the gene matches: 8. This CDR3 comprises 14 residues. CDR1 and CDR2 from the germline V gene are SGHAT and FQNNGV. The CDR3 is CASRRDRVAHEQYF. The CDR3 bases are TGTGCCAGCAGGCGGGACAGGGTGGCCCACGAGCAGTACTTC.